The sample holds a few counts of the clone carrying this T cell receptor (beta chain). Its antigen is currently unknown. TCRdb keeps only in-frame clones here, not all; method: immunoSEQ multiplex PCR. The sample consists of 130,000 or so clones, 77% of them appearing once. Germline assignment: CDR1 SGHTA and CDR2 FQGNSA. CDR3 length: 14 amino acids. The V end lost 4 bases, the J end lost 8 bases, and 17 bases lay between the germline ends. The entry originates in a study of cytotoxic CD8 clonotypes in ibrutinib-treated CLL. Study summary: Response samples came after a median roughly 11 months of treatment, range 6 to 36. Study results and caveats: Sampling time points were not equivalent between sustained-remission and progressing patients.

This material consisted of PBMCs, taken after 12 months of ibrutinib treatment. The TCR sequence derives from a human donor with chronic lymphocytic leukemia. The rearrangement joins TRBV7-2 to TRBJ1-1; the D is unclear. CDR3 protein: CASSSLGGGYEAFF. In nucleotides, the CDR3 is TGTGCCAGCAGCTCACTTGGCGGAGGGTACGAAGCTTTCTTT.